The 20 T cell receptor beta chains below were found in one sample sequenced in a study of blood T cell repertoires in COVID-19. Method: immunoSEQ multiplex PCR; TCRdb's copy keeps in-frame clones and lacks some. The profile shows fewer than 250,000 clones, around 84% of them singletons. Sequencing was carried out using peripheral blood. These TCRs come from a woman aged 80 or over with COVID-19, enrolled during active disease.

The chain joins TRBV7-2 to TRBJ1-1; D unresolved. Trimming pared 2 bases from V and 4 bases from J, leaving 8 bases between. This CDR3 comprises 13 residues. Germline V gene data show CDR1 as SGHTA and CDR2 as FQGNSA. The CDR3 loop is CASSLRGSTEAFF. The CDR3 DNA reads as TGTGCCAGCAGCTTAAGAGGGTCCACTGAAGCTTTCTTT. The full variable domain, rest sourced from reference TRBV7-2 and TRBJ1-1, is GAGVSQSPSNKVTEKGKDVELRCDPISGHTALYWYRQSLGQGLEFLIYFQGNSAPDKSGLPSDRFSAERTGGSVSTLTIQRTQQEDSAVYLCASSLRGSTEAFFGQGTRLTVV.

This chain connects TRBV28 to TRBJ1-6; weak D call: TRBD1 (5 bases). The CDR3 consists of 16 residues. Germline CDR1 MDHEN, CDR2 SYDVKM. V lost 8 bases, J lost 5 bases, and 19 bases lay in between. DNA for the CDR3: TGTGCCAGCTGGGGGGTGGGAGGGGCGAATAATTCACCCCTCCACTTT. This translates into CASWGVGGANNSPLHF.

The gene calls are TRBV19 and TRBJ2-3; 9 bases line up with TRBD1. The CDR3 has 14 amino acids. The germline CDR1 and CDR2 sequences are LNHDA and SQIVND (reference sequence). With V trimmed by 10 bases and J by 0 bases, 5 bases remained unmatched. CDR3 region: CATGQGSSTDTQYF. In nucleotides, the CDR3 is TGTGCCACCGGACAGGGGTCAAGCACAGATACGCAGTATTTT. The full variable domain, completed using reference TRBV19 and TRBJ2-3, is DGGITQSPKYLFRKEGQNVTLSCEQNLNHDAMYWYRQDPGQGLRLIYYSQIVNDFQKGDIAEGYSVSREKKESFPLTVTSAQKNPTAFYLCATGQGSSTDTQYFGPGTRLTVL.

The chain recombines TRBV5-1 with TRBJ2-7; the match to TRBD2 covers 14 bases. The CDR3 is 15 residues long. Trimming took 4 bases from V and 6 from J; bases not matched to a gene: 6. Germline CDR1 reads SGHRS; CDR2 reads YFSETQ. CDR3 DNA: TGCGCCAGCAGCAGGGGACTAGCGGGGGCAAGCGAGCAGTACTTC. Amino acids: CASSRGLAGASEQYF.

This clone was picked up one time. The V gene is TRBV3-1 (or the pseudogene TRBV3-2), the J gene TRBJ1-2; TRBD1 agrees at 7 bases. Germline V CDR1 and CDR2: LGHDT, YNNKEL (reference sequence). V lost 3 bases to trimming and J lost 8 bases; unmatched junction nucleotides: 6. This CDR3 has 13 amino acids. CDR3 amino acids: CASSQRGPGGYTF. CDR3 bases: TGTGCCAGCAGCCAGAGGGGGCCCGGGGGCTACACCTTC.

This clone was picked up one time. This CDR3 reads CASSIGQGGSEAFF. The DNA of the CDR3 is TGTGCCAGTAGTATAGGGCAGGGAGGGAGTGAAGCTTTCTTT. The chain has TRBV19 and TRBJ1-1; TRBD1 might be the D (5 bases). Trimming removed 1 base from V and 7 bases from J, with 13 bases in between. Germline CDR1 reads LNHDA; CDR2 reads SQIVND (reference sequence). The CDR3 sequence is 14 residues long.

This chain connects TRBV5-4 to TRBJ2-6; 9 nucleotides line up with TRBD1. The V and J ends lost 4 bases and 0 bases, in that order; junction bases with no gene match: 8. This CDR3 region has 18 residues. The germline V gene encodes CDR1 SGHNT and CDR2 YYREEE (reference sequence). CDR3 sequence (DNA): TGTGCCAGCAGCATCCTCCGGGACAGGGTCTCTGGGGCCAACGTCCTGACTTTC. It yields the protein CASSILRDRVSGANVLTF.

This chain connects TRBV29-1 to TRBJ1-2; 7 bases align to TRBD1. This CDR3 spans 12 amino acids. In germline, CDR1 is SQVTM, CDR2 ANQGSEA. After removal of 7 bases from V and 6 bases from J, the junction contained 8 bases not matched to a gene. The CDR3, as DNA: TGCAGCGCCGAGGGACAGTTGGATGGCTACACCTTC. Protein product: CSAEGQLDGYTF.

The rearrangement joins TRBV13 to TRBJ2-7; the D is unclear. The CDR3 is 11 amino acids. Per the germline V gene, CDR1 is PRHDT and CDR2 is FYEKMQ (reference sequence). Trimming left V 2 bases short and J 4 bases short, with 3 bases between. The CDR3 nucleotides read TGTGCCAGCAGCTTACGGTACGAGCAGTACTTC. Residues: CASSLRYEQYF.

The rearrangement links TRBV28 to TRBJ2-1, with D hard to call. Germline V lookup: CDR1 MDHEN, CDR2 SYDVKM. Trimming pared 10 bases from V and 6 bases from J, leaving 7 bases between. The CDR3 totals 10 residues. CDR3 nucleotide sequence: TGTGCCACCCGGGTCAATGAGCAGTTCTTC. It is translated as CATRVNEQFF.

This rearrangement joins TRBV10-3 to TRBJ2-1; tentatively, D is TRBD1 (6 bases). Looked up from germline, CDR1 is ENHRY and CDR2 is SYGVKD. With 0 bases removed from V and 15 bases from J, the gap between germline ends came to 15 bases. CDR3 length: 13 amino acids. The CDR3 DNA reads TGTGCCATCAGTGAGTCGAGGGACACTAATCGGTTCTTC. It yields the protein CAISESRDTNRFF.

V is TRBV5-5 and J is TRBJ1-5; weak D call: TRBD1 (5 bases). This CDR3 region has 14 residues. The V and J ends lost 3 bases and 7 bases respectively, with 14 bases between them. Germline V gene lookup returns CDR1 SGHKS and CDR2 YYEKEE (reference sequence). The CDR3 loop is CASSWTVQGQPQHF. CDR3 nucleotides: TGTGCCAGCAGCTGGACCGTCCAGGGACAGCCCCAGCATTTT.

A few counts support this clone. The sample carries other DNA sequences with the same CDR3. This chain uses TRBV3-1 (or the pseudogene TRBV3-2) with TRBJ1-3, with unresolved D. Germline CDR1 and CDR2: LGHDT and YNNKEL (reference sequence). The CDR3 is made up of 15 amino acids. The V gene lost 0 bases and the J gene lost 1 base, with 7 bases spanning the gap. The CDR3 DNA sequence: TGTGCCAGCAGCCAAGATCGGGTGTCTGGAAACACCATATATTTT. Protein product: CASSQDRVSGNTIYF.

This clone was observed once. The chain links TRBV2 to TRBJ2-1; TRBD1 matches 8 bases. The CDR3 is made up of 15 amino acids. Trimming cost V 7 bases and J 4 bases; bases outside gene matches: 9. The germline gives CDR1 SNHLY, CDR2 FYNNEI. In DNA, the CDR3 is TGTGCCAGCACCATGGGACAGGCCCAATACAATGAGCAGTTCTTC. Amino acid sequence: CASTMGQAQYNEQFF.

V gene TRBV29-1 combines with J gene TRBJ1-2; 7 nucleotides line up with TRBD1. V lost 6 bases, J lost 3 bases, and 4 bases stayed unmatched. Germline V gives CDR1 SQVTM, CDR2 ANQGSEA. The CDR3 spans 12 residues. CDR3 sequence reads: CSVGTGDYGYTF. CDR3 DNA sequence: TGCAGCGTAGGAACAGGGGACTATGGCTACACCTTC. Full variable domain (missing parts from reference TRBV29-1 and TRBJ1-2): SAVISQKPSRDICQRGTSLTIQCQVDSQVTMMFWYRQQPGQSLTLIATANQGSEATYESGFVIDKFPISRPNLTFSTLTVSNMSPEDSSIYLCSVGTGDYGYTFGSGTRLTVV.

V and J are TRBV6-2 or TRBV6-3 and TRBJ1-2, with 9 bases that match TRBD1. The CDR3 has 15 residues. V was clipped by 2 bases and J by 3 bases; unmatched bases: 4. Germline values: CDR1 MNHEY, CDR2 SVGEGT. The CDR3 region is CASSYLRTGDYGYTF. The CDR3 coding sequence is TGTGCCAGCAGTTACCTTCGGACAGGGGACTATGGCTACACCTTC.

The V call is TRBV9, the J call TRBJ1-1, with TRBD1 matching over 7 bases. This CDR3 spans 15 amino acids. V shed 6 bases, J shed 4 bases, and the junction held 12 bases outside the gene matches. CDR1 SGDLS and CDR2 YYNGEE come from the germline V gene. CDR3 DNA sequence: TGTGCCAGCACGATGTTTACAGGGGCGGGCACTGAAGCTTTCTTT. Encoded protein: CASTMFTGAGTEAFF.

The chain couples TRBV5-1 to TRBJ2-5; 10 nucleotides agree with TRBD1. Germline assignment: CDR1 SGHRS and CDR2 YFSETQ. The V gene end was trimmed by 4 bases and the J gene end by 5 bases; junction bases not matched to a gene: 5. The CDR3 is made up of 14 amino acids. The CDR3 nucleotides are TGCGCCAGCAGCCTAGGGACAGGGGAGGAGACCCAGTACTTC. As protein: CASSLGTGEETQYF. Drawing the rest from reference TRBV5-1 and TRBJ2-5, the complete variable domain is KAGVTQTPRYLIKTRGQQVTLSCSPISGHRSVSWYQQTPGQGLQFLFEYFSETQRNKGNFPGRFSGRQFSNSRSEMNVSTLELGDSALYLCASSLGTGEETQYFGPGTRLLVL.

The chain joins TRBV29-1 to TRBJ2-1; 9 bases are a match to TRBD2. This CDR3 has 15 residues. Germline-derived CDR1 and CDR2 are SQVTM and ANQGSEA. V dropped 3 bases and J dropped 8; count of bases not matched to a gene: 11. Here the CDR3 DNA reads TGCAGCGTTGATCATCAAGCGGGGGGAACCGATGAGCAGTTCTTC. It is translated as CSVDHQAGGTDEQFF.

The rearrangement links TRBV9 to TRBJ2-3; TRBD1 is a possible D gene (5 bases). Between the trimmed V and J ends, which lost 4 bases and 8 bases, there was a span of 20 bases. This CDR3 comprises 15 residues. Looked up from germline, CDR1 is SGDLS and CDR2 is YYNGEE. The CDR3 here is CASSSTDLFSVTQYF. The DNA for the CDR3 is TGTGCCAGCAGCTCGACAGACCTCTTCAGCGTTACGCAGTATTTT.